This T cell receptor (beta chain) was captured in a study of shared clonotypes between healthy human individuals. In this sample, this clone turned up many times. For every subset, genomic DNA was evenly distributed across several immunoSEQ plates. Unsorted PBMCs provided DNA that was sequenced on ten immunoSEQ deep assay plates. In the source study's methods: Filtering of immunoSEQ junctional sequences could not match full-length read filtering. Sequenced by immunoSEQ multiplex PCR; TCRdb stores in-frame clones only, minus some. V and J calls and clone size are as listed in that table; D and trimming were resolved from the DNA. The table shows 100,000 or so clones, with around 43% occurring only once. The CDR3 totals 17 residues. The germline V gene has CDR1 SGHTA and CDR2 FQGNSA. Trimming removed 5 bases from V and 3 bases from J; junction bases left unmatched: 6.

V gene TRBV7-2 combines with J gene TRBJ2-1; 14 bases are a match to TRBD2. The source is a woman aged 40 to 50 in good health. Some clones in this sample may be carry-over from other donors' samples. The specimen was PBMCs. CDR3 coding DNA: TGTGCCAGCAGCATAAACGGACTAGCGGGAGGCTACAATGAGCAGTTCTTC. Its protein product is CASSINGLAGGYNEQFF.